Following are 24 T cell receptor beta chains from one sample sequenced in a study of T cells after somatic rescue of genetic block. Generated by immunoSEQ multiplex PCR, the TCRdb table keeps only in-frame clones and is missing some. The sample has some 680 clones, about 40% seen once. Material for sequencing was peripheral blood mononuclear cells (PBMCs). These receptors were taken from a girl under three years old.

A remark on this clone: With a far larger clone one base away, a read error is the likely cause. The CDR3 reads CASSLQGYEQYF. The CDR3 DNA follows: TGCGCCAGCAGCTTACAGGGTTACGAGCAGTACTTC. The J gene is TRBJ2-7, the V gene TRBV5-1; TRBD1 is a possible D gene (6 bases). The CDR3 contains 12 residues. V was shortened by 2 bases and J by 4 bases, with 7 bases between the two germline ends. Germline values: CDR1 SGHRS, CDR2 YFSETQ.

This clone was recorded a few times. The chain combines TRBV7-3 with TRBJ2-7; D is possibly TRBD1 or TRBD2 (5 bases each). With 5 bases removed from V and 1 base from J, the gap between germline ends came to 15 bases. This CDR3 is built from 15 residues. Germline V gene lookup returns CDR1 SGHTA and CDR2 FQGTGA. CDR3 sequence (DNA): TGTGCCAGCAGCCGCACCGGGACCGCTTCCTACGAGCAGTACTTC. Protein product: CASSRTGTASYEQYF.

This chain uses TRBV18 with TRBJ1-5; D remains unclear. The CDR3 is 12 residues long. Germline lookup yields CDR1 KGHSH and CDR2 LQKENI. V lost 3 bases and J lost 4, with 4 bases in between. This CDR3 is CASSPPNQPQHF. CDR3 in DNA: TGTGCCAGCTCACCTCCTAATCAGCCCCAGCATTTT.

The chain employs TRBV5-4 and TRBJ2-7; perhaps TRBD1 as D (6 bases). The germline gives CDR1 SGHNT, CDR2 YYREEE (reference sequence). V was trimmed by 2 bases and J by 4 bases, leaving 7 bases between them. This CDR3 is built from 12 residues. CDR3 in amino acids: CASSLQGYEQYF. In DNA, the CDR3 is TGTGCCAGCAGCTTACAGGGTTACGAGCAGTACTTC.

The rearrangement links TRBV7-3 to TRBJ2-7; D unclear. V was clipped by 8 bases and J by 0 bases, with 14 bases between them. Germline values: CDR1 SGHTA, CDR2 FQGTGA. The CDR3 runs to 14 residues. The CDR3 region is CASSAPGGSYEQYF. The CDR3 DNA follows: TGTGCCAGCTCCGCTCCTGGCGGCTCCTACGAGCAGTACTTC.

The chain employs TRBV7-3 and TRBJ2-3; the D gene is possibly TRBD2 (6 bases). The length of the CDR3 is 15 residues. The V end was cut by 3 bases, the J end by 2 bases, with 12 bases between. The germline CDR1 and CDR2 sequences are SGHTA and FQGTGA. The CDR3 reads CASSLNGGYTDTQYF. The CDR3 coding sequence is TGTGCCAGCAGCTTGAACGGGGGATACACAGATACGCAGTATTTT.

This clone was observed a handful of times. The rearrangement joins TRBV11-2 to TRBJ1-1; no definite D call. There are 14 residues in the CDR3. Germline assignment: CDR1 SGHAT and CDR2 FQNNGV. V was trimmed by 5 bases and J by 4 bases, leaving 14 bases between them. CDR3 sequence reads: CASSRGPGRTEAFF. The CDR3 DNA is TGTGCCAGCAGCCGAGGACCTGGCCGCACTGAAGCTTTCTTT. Using reference TRBV11-2 and TRBJ1-1 for the parts outside the CDR3, the full variable domain is EAGVAQSPRYKIIEKRQSVAFWCNPISGHATLYWYQQILGQGPKLLIQFQNNGVVDDSQLPKDRFSAERLKGVDSTLKIQPAKLEDSAVYLCASSRGPGRTEAFFGQGTRLTVV.

The V gene is TRBV7-6, the J gene TRBJ2-1; D gene unclear. V shed 5 bases and J shed 0 bases, with 8 bases lying between them. Germline assignment: CDR1 SGHVS and CDR2 FNYEAQ. CDR3 length: 14 residues. Here the CDR3 reads CASSPQSSYNEQFF. The CDR3 DNA sequence: TGTGCCAGCAGCCCACAAAGCTCCTACAATGAGCAGTTCTTC.

This clone is termed hyperexpanded. This sequence joins TRBV7-3 and TRBJ1-1; D ambiguous. The germline gives CDR1 SGHTA, CDR2 FQGTGA. This CDR3 region has 14 residues. V lost 1 base and J lost 4, with 10 bases in between. The CDR3 sequence is CASSLNAAPTEAFF. CDR3 nucleotides: TGTGCCAGCAGCTTAAATGCGGCCCCCACTGAAGCTTTCTTT.

The chain is built from TRBV7-9 and TRBJ2-7; no firm D call. Germline CDR1 reads SEHNR; CDR2 reads FQNEAQ (reference sequence). Deletions cut 4 bases from V and 1 base from J, with 8 bases between. The CDR3 sequence is 13 residues long. The CDR3 protein is CASSSTTSYEQYF. CDR3 bases: TGTGCCAGCAGCTCGACAACTTCCTACGAGCAGTACTTC.

Relative to its sample, this clone is large. The CDR3 reads CASRLENEQYF. CDR3 bases: TGTGCCAGCAGGTTGGAAAACGAGCAGTACTTC. The chain is built from TRBV7-9 and TRBJ2-7, with D uncertain. V shed 6 bases and J shed 5 bases, with 8 bases lying between them. CDR1 is SEHNR and CDR2 is FQNEAQ in the germline V gene (reference sequence). The CDR3 extends over 11 amino acids.

This clone ranks as large. The chain recombines TRBV7-3 with TRBJ2-7, with a weak D call TRBD2 (5 bases). The CDR3 is 13 amino acids. Germline CDR1 SGHTA, CDR2 FQGTGA. Trimming left V 5 bases short and J 4 bases short, with 12 bases between. The CDR3 DNA reads as TGTGCCAGCAGCCACGGGAATCGATACGAGCAGTACTTC. It codes for CASSHGNRYEQYF.

This clone came up a few times. The V call is TRBV27, the J call TRBJ1-1, with TRBD1 identical over 11 bases. Germline V gene lookup returns CDR1 MNHEY and CDR2 SMNVEV (reference sequence). After removal of 2 bases from V and 10 bases from J, the junction contained 3 bases not matched to a gene. The CDR3 sequence is 13 residues long. The CDR3 DNA reads as TGTGCCAGCAGTTTAGTCGGGACAGGGGGAGCTTTCTTT. Encoded protein: CASSLVGTGGAFF.

The chain is built from TRBV7-1 and TRBJ2-7; perhaps TRBD1 as D (6 bases). TRBV7-1 is noted as an ORF with a role that remains uncertain. This CDR3 comprises 12 residues. V was shortened by 4 bases and J by 4 bases, with 8 bases between the two germline ends. CDR3 protein: CASSLQGYEQYF. In DNA, the CDR3 is TGTGCCAGCAGCTTACAGGGTTACGAGCAGTACTTC.

This clone occurred a few times. A far larger clone is a single base away, which makes a read error likely. This chain connects TRBV7-3 to TRBJ2-1; 7 positions agree with TRBD1. The CDR3 has 14 residues. Germline-derived CDR1 and CDR2 are SGHTA and FQGTGA. The CDR3 here is CASCLLVGGREQFF. The CDR3, as DNA: TGTGCCAGCTGCTTATTGGTAGGGGGCCGTGAGCAGTTCTTC.

This clone was picked up a small number of times. The J gene is TRBJ2-7, the V gene TRBV5-1; TRBD1 aligns across 7 bases. The CDR3 contains 14 residues. Germline loops: CDR1 SGHRS, CDR2 YFSETQ. Unmatched junction bases numbered 6, after V lost 6 bases and J lost 0 bases. CDR3 coding DNA: TGCGCCAGCACAGGACAGGCGAGCTCCTACGAGCAGTACTTC. It yields the protein CASTGQASSYEQYF.

This clone rates as large. The rearrangement joins TRBV14 to TRBJ1-1; no reliable D call. Looked up from germline, CDR1 is SGHDN and CDR2 is FVKESK. CDR3 size: 17 residues. With 2 bases removed from V and 4 bases from J, the gap between germline ends came to 20 bases. The DNA of the CDR3 is TGTGCCAGCAGCCAAAATTGGGCGCTCTGGGAGGTCACTGAAGCTTTCTTT. This gives the protein CASSQNWALWEVTEAFF.

This clone showed up just a few times. The chain uses TRBV7-4 and TRBJ2-7; D possibly corresponds to TRBD2 (5 bases). The germline CDR1 and CDR2 sequences are SGHVT and SQSDAQ. CDR3 length: 15 residues. V lost 2 bases to trimming and J lost 6 bases, with 17 bases between them. CDR3 protein: CASSLKWAGIGEQYF. Written as DNA, the CDR3 is TGTGCCAGCAGCTTAAAGTGGGCCGGGATTGGCGAGCAGTACTTC.

The chain joins TRBV7-9 to TRBJ2-7, with no clear D. This CDR3 contains 12 residues. Germline V CDR1 and CDR2: SEHNR, FQNEAQ (reference sequence). Trimming pared 6 bases from V and 2 bases from J, leaving 8 bases between. The CDR3 sequence: CASSYSPYEQYF. The CDR3 nucleotides read TGTGCCAGCAGTTACTCCCCCTACGAGCAGTACTTC.

This clone is categorized as large. The chain employs TRBV5-1 and TRBJ1-1, with D unclear. This CDR3 is 14 amino acids long. Trimming took off 2 bases at V and 5 bases at J, with 13 bases between the two ends. The germline V gene encodes CDR1 SGHRS and CDR2 YFSETQ. In DNA, the CDR3 is TGCGCCAGCAGCTTTTATAGAGTGTTAACTGAAGCTTTCTTT. Protein: CASSFYRVLTEAFF.

The sample holds a few counts of this clone. The rearrangement uses TRBV27 and TRBJ1-1; unclear D gene. V was clipped by 5 bases and J by 3 bases, with 16 bases between them. There are 15 residues in the CDR3. CDR1 and CDR2 (germline): MNHEY, SMNVEV (reference sequence). The CDR3 loop reads CASSRWEVTDTEAFF. As DNA, the CDR3 is TGTGCCAGCAGTCGCTGGGAGGTAACGGACACTGAAGCTTTCTTT.

The rearrangement links TRBV5-7 to TRBJ1-2, with D hard to call. TRBV5-7 is placed among ORFs of uncertain function. The CDR3 length is 15 residues. Trimming left V 2 bases short and J 4 bases short, with 15 bases between. CDR3 residues: CASSLRGGMRYGYTF. In DNA, the CDR3 is TGTGCCAGCAGCTTAAGAGGTGGGATGCGCTATGGCTACACCTTC.

A few counts support this clone. The V and J genes are TRBV7-2 and TRBJ2-7; D is possibly TRBD1 (5 bases). This CDR3 contains 12 residues. The V and J ends lost 2 bases and 4 bases respectively, with 6 bases between them. Germline lookup yields CDR1 SGHTA and CDR2 FQGNSA. The CDR3 loop is CASSLQGYEQYF. CDR3 DNA: TGTGCCAGCAGCTTACAGGGTTACGAGCAGTACTTC. The full variable domain, with the rest looked up from reference TRBV7-2 and TRBJ2-7, is GAGVSQSPSNKVTEKGKDVELRCDPISGHTALYWYRQSLGQGLEFLIYFQGNSAPDKSGLPSDRFSAERTGGSVSTLTIQRTQQEDSAVYLCASSLQGYEQYFGPGTRLTVT.

The rearrangement uses TRBV5-4 and TRBJ2-7; D is unresolved. CDR1 and CDR2 (germline): SGHNT, YYREEE (reference sequence). The CDR3 runs to 14 residues. V gave up 2 bases and J gave up 3 bases, with 12 bases separating them. CDR3 protein: CASSLRRGVYEQYF. In DNA form, the CDR3 reads TGTGCCAGCAGCTTACGGCGTGGGGTCTACGAGCAGTACTTC.